The 11 T cell receptor beta chains below all came from one sample that was sequenced in a study of CD8+ T cells in alopecia areata. cDNA reverse transcribed from extracted RNA served as the sequencing template. The data were produced by immunoSEQ multiplex PCR, yet TCRdb's version contains in-frame clones alone and is incomplete. Here the sample spans some 180,000 clones, roughly 65% being singletons. Sequenced here: CD4+ T cells sorted from blood, sampled at week 0. These receptors all come from a human donor with alopecia areata.

The gene calls are TRBV10-2 and TRBJ2-3, with D possibly being TRBD1 (6 bases). Germline V gene sequence: CDR1 WSHSY, CDR2 SAAADI. This CDR3 comprises 14 residues. Trimming cost V 7 bases and J 2 bases, with 13 bases left between them. The CDR3 region is CASKTDRDTDTQYF. The CDR3 DNA reads as TGCGCCAGCAAGACGGACAGAGACACAGATACGCAGTATTTT.

V is TRBV19 and J is TRBJ2-1, with 10 bases that match TRBD2. CDR3 length: 13 amino acids. Germline V gives CDR1 LNHDA, CDR2 SQIVND (reference sequence). The V gene end was trimmed by 5 bases and the J gene end by 8 bases; junction bases not matched to a gene: 3. CDR3 protein: CASSSSGGYEQFF. CDR3 DNA: TGTGCCAGTAGTTCTAGCGGGGGTTATGAGCAGTTCTTC.

The gene calls are TRBV29-1 and TRBJ1-1; D gene ambiguous. The germline V gene encodes CDR1 SQVTM and CDR2 ANQGSEA. Between the trimmed V and J ends, which lost 1 base and 4 bases, there was a span of 13 bases. This CDR3 is 14 amino acids long. CDR3 sequence: CSVEGRQLATEAFF. The CDR3, as DNA: TGCAGCGTTGAAGGGCGGCAGTTAGCCACTGAAGCTTTCTTT.

V and J are TRBV5-1 and TRBJ2-5; D call uncertain. The CDR3 has 14 amino acids. Germline V gives CDR1 SGHRS, CDR2 YFSETQ. The V end lost 0 bases, the J end lost 3 bases, and 9 bases lay between the germline ends. This CDR3 is CASSLEHGKETQYF. CDR3 DNA sequence: TGCGCCAGCAGCTTGGAGCACGGAAAAGAGACCCAGTACTTC. The variable domain in full, completed from reference TRBV5-1 and TRBJ2-5, reads KAGVTQTPRYLIKTRGQQVTLSCSPISGHRSVSWYQQTPGQGLQFLFEYFSETQRNKGNFPGRFSGRQFSNSRSEMNVSTLELGDSALYLCASSLEHGKETQYFGPGTRLLVL.

The chain combines TRBV29-1 with TRBJ1-4, with 10 bases identical to TRBD1. CDR3 length: 13 amino acids. V shed 7 bases and J 7 bases; nucleotides not matched to a gene: 6. In germline, CDR1 is SQVTM, CDR2 ANQGSEA. The DNA of the CDR3 is TGCAGCGGGCGACAGGGGGCAGGTGAAAAACTGTTTTTT. Translation: CSGRQGAGEKLFF.

The J gene is TRBJ2-1, the V gene TRBV5-1, with 12 nucleotides matching TRBD2. The junction had 7 bases not matched to a gene; V was cut back by 4 bases and J by 5 bases. Germline V CDR1 and CDR2: SGHRS, YFSETQ. This CDR3 region has 16 residues. The DNA for the CDR3 is TGCGCCAGCAGCCAAAGGACTAGCGGGGTTGACAATGAGCAGTTCTTC. Its translation: CASSQRTSGVDNEQFF.

This chain links TRBV10-3 with TRBJ2-3; no clear D gene. Germline V lookup: CDR1 ENHRY, CDR2 SYGVKD. The ends were cut back, 2 bases at V and 2 bases at J, with 5 bases in the middle. This CDR3 has 13 residues. Here the CDR3 DNA reads TGTGCCATCAGTGAGGGAACCACAGATACGCAGTATTTT. It codes for CAISEGTTDTQYF.

The table lists this clone with a few counts. The V and J genes are TRBV5-1 and TRBJ1-2; 7 positions match TRBD1. The CDR3 is 15 amino acids. Germline trimming cut 4 bases from V and 6 bases from J; bases unmatched to any gene: 12. CDR1 SGHRS and CDR2 YFSETQ come from the germline V gene. The CDR3 here is CASSPTGATLDGYTF. The CDR3 bases are TGCGCCAGCAGCCCCACAGGGGCAACACTGGATGGCTACACCTTC.

J is TRBJ2-7 and V is TRBV15; D might be TRBD1 or TRBD2, each matching 6 bases. The CDR3 has 13 amino acids. In germline, CDR1 is LNHNV, CDR2 YYDKDF (reference sequence). V lost 0 bases and J 7 bases, leaving 10 bases between the germline ends. CDR3 bases: TGTGCCACCAGCAGAGAAAGGAGGGGGGAGCAGTACTTC. Its protein product is CATSRERRGEQYF.

This clone was seen just once. Other nucleotide sequences in the sample specify the same CDR3. This chain links TRBV30 with TRBJ1-5; 7 bases are a match to TRBD1. This CDR3 comprises 14 residues. Germline V gene data show CDR1 as GTSNPN and CDR2 as SVGIG (reference sequence). The junction had 3 bases not matched to a gene; V was cut back by 0 bases and J by 4 bases. The CDR3 DNA reads TGTGCCTGGAGTGTGTCAGGGGGAAATCAGCCCCAGCATTTT. Its translation: CAWSVSGGNQPQHF.

The chain carries TRBV25-1 and TRBJ1-4, with 7 bases fitting TRBD1. V lost 7 bases to trimming and J lost 10 bases; unmatched junction nucleotides: 12. This CDR3 is 14 amino acids long. Germline lookup yields CDR1 MGHDK and CDR2 SYGVNS. The CDR3 sequence: CASTFEGNRGKLFF. The DNA of the CDR3 is TGTGCCAGCACCTTTGAGGGAAACAGGGGAAAACTGTTTTTT.